The 21 T cell receptor beta chains below come from one sample, sequenced in a study of T-cell reconstitution after alpha-beta-depleted transplantation in children (dated by TCRdb to about 2016). Library preparation employed PCR. The sequencing machine was an Illumina HiSeq 2500. To normalize quantification of the TCRbeta repertoire, the TCR libraries were built with molecular barcoding that relied on unique molecular identifiers. TCRdb applied fastp at Q25 and MiXCR to the public reads, then kept only in-frame beta chains. Merged by CDR3 protein, the rows form single entries marked with the most common genes and DNA. The sample table holds about 230,000 distinct CDR3 sequences, of which 9% to 10% were seen once. Around 5% of the sample belongs to the ten largest clones. This material consisted of PBMCs from the stem cell graft donor, taken from the stem cell graft. Source of these receptors: a human donor who donated a stem cell graft to a child with SCID.

This clonotype was detected many times. The genes are TRBV15 and TRBJ1-6; D is ambiguous. The length of the CDR3 is 13 residues. CDR1 and CDR2 from the germline V gene are LNHNV and YYDKDF (reference sequence). V lost 0 bases and J lost 9, with 6 bases in between. This chain's CDR3 is CATSRDWASPLHF. Written as DNA, the CDR3 is TGTGCCACCAGCAGAGATTGGGCTTCACCCCTCCACTTT.

This clonotype was observed many times. The chain carries TRBV18 and TRBJ2-5; D unclear. The CDR3 covers 11 residues. Germline values: CDR1 KGHSH, CDR2 LQKENI. Trimming shortened V by 1 base and J by 5 bases, and 2 bases separated the two germline ends. CDR3 sequence reads: CASSPHETQYF. The CDR3 coding sequence is TGTGCCAGCTCACCACATGAGACCCAGTACTTC.

This chain joins TRBV6-5 and TRBJ1-4, with TRBD1 matching 8 bases. The V gene's germline CDR1 is MNHEY and CDR2 SVGAGI. With V trimmed by 6 bases and J by 0 bases, 6 bases remained unmatched. The CDR3 is made up of 16 amino acids. The CDR3: CASRYDRGATNEKLFF. The CDR3 nucleotides read TGTGCCAGCAGATATGACAGGGGTGCAACTAATGAAAAACTGTTTTTT.

In the case of this clonotype: This could be a read error, since a much larger clone is one nucleotide away. CDR3 in amino acids: CASSEFGLAGGRKTQYF. The CDR3 region has the DNA TGTGCCAGCAGTGAATTCGGGCTAGCGGGGGGTCGAAAGACCCAGTACTTC. The rearrangement links TRBV25-1 to TRBJ2-5, with 11 bases aligning to TRBD2. V lost 1 base, J lost 6 bases, and 10 bases stayed unmatched. The CDR3 contains 17 residues. CDR1 MGHDK and CDR2 SYGVNS come from the germline V gene. The full variable domain, rest sourced from reference TRBV25-1 and TRBJ2-5, is EADIYQTPRYLVIGTGKKITLECSQTMGHDKMYWYQQDPGMELHLIHYSYGVNSTEKGDLSSESTVSRIRTEHFPLTLESARPSHTSQYLCASSEFGLAGGRKTQYFGPGTRLLVL.

This clonotype has a count of ten or more. The chain is built from TRBV7-2 and TRBJ2-3; D is possibly TRBD2 (5 bases). Germline V CDR1 and CDR2: SGHTA, FQGNSA. V was cut by 5 bases and J by 5 bases, with 8 bases left in between. The CDR3 contains 12 residues. The chain's CDR3 is CASSPGLDTQYF. The CDR3 coding sequence is TGTGCCAGCAGCCCGGGATTAGATACGCAGTATTTT.

The table lists this clonotype with many counts. The chain uses TRBV7-2 and TRBJ2-7, with 10 bases fitting TRBD1. The ends lost 4 bases at V and 1 base at J; junction bases unmatched: 7. The germline gives CDR1 SGHTA, CDR2 FQGNSA. CDR3 length equals 16 residues. The CDR3 here is CASSSFRDRGSYEQYF. The DNA of the CDR3 is TGTGCCAGCAGCTCATTCCGGGACAGGGGTTCCTACGAGCAGTACTTC.

The chain is built from TRBV12-3 or TRBV12-4 and TRBJ1-5; 7 bases are a match to TRBD1. With 6 bases clipped from V and 2 bases from J, the junction kept 10 bases outside the gene matches. The CDR3 totals 16 residues. CDR3 in DNA: TGTGCCAGCAGCCCCGGAGGGGGCCGGGGCAATCAGCCCCAGCATTTT. The encoded protein is CASSPGGGRGNQPQHF.

Points on this clonotype: With a much larger clone just one base away, this may be a read error. The chain links TRBV20-1 to TRBJ2-1; D is perhaps TRBD1 (5 bases). CDR1 DFQATT and CDR2 SNEGSKA come from the germline V gene (reference sequence). The V end lost 7 bases, the J end lost 0 bases, and 13 bases lay between the germline ends. The CDR3 runs 14 residues. This CDR3 is CSGSRDSSYNEQFF. DNA for the CDR3: TGCAGTGGTAGCAGGGATAGCTCCTACAATGAGCAGTTCTTC.

This clonotype appeared many times. The rearrangement links TRBV20-1 to TRBJ1-5, with D possibly matching TRBD1 (5 bases). V was trimmed by 5 bases and J by 4 bases, leaving 12 bases between them. CDR1 is DFQATT, CDR2 SNEGSKA, per germline (reference sequence). The CDR3 sequence is 13 residues long. CDR3 DNA sequence: TGCAGTGCTGCCGGGGCAGGGAATCAGCCCCAGCATTTT. Protein: CSAAGAGNQPQHF.

This clonotype was found a few times. This chain connects TRBV20-1 to TRBJ1-5; D might be TRBD1 (5 bases). Trimming shortened V by 5 bases and J by 2 bases, and 10 bases separated the two germline ends. The CDR3 length is 13 residues. Germline CDR1 and CDR2: DFQATT and SNEGSKA (reference sequence). The CDR3 protein is CSASGSGNQPQHF. CDR3 DNA: TGCAGTGCTTCAGGGTCCGGCAATCAGCCCCAGCATTTT.

At least ten counts were recorded for this clonotype. The chain links TRBV7-8 to TRBJ1-5; possibly TRBD1 for D (5 bases). The germline V gene encodes CDR1 SGHVS and CDR2 FQNEAQ. V lost 1 base and J lost 7, with 14 bases in between. CDR3 length: 15 amino acids. This CDR3 reads CASSLVSRGEQPQHF. The CDR3 region has the DNA TGTGCCAGCAGCTTAGTGTCGAGGGGAGAGCAGCCCCAGCATTTT.

In its sample, this clonotype was seen a few times. V usage is TRBV12-3 or TRBV12-4 and J usage is TRBJ1-2, with D perhaps TRBD1 (5 bases). CDR3 length equals 15 residues. V was cut by 4 bases and J by 4 bases, with 16 bases left in between. The CDR3 DNA reads as TGTGCCAGCAGTTCGACGGGGAAGGGGAGCTATGGCTACACCTTC. Protein product: CASSSTGKGSYGYTF.

To note about this clonotype: A clone one base away is much larger, so this may be a read error. This CDR3 is missing its conserved last phenylalanine or tryptophan, likely due to a read error. The rearrangement uses TRBV3-1 and TRBJ2-7; D not resolved. The CDR3 has 11 residues. Trimming pared 1 base from V and 6 bases from J, leaving 4 bases between. Germline values: CDR1 LGHDT, CDR2 YNNKEL (reference sequence). The CDR3 protein is CASSQVGEQYC. The CDR3 DNA reads TGTGCCAGCAGCCAAGTGGGCGAGCAGTACTGC.

This clonotype was found many times. The V call is TRBV3-1, the J call TRBJ2-5; 7 bases are shared with TRBD1. The CDR3 totals 14 residues. Germline CDR1 is LGHDT and CDR2 is YNNKEL (reference sequence). Trimming cost V 4 bases and J 2 bases; bases outside gene matches: 4. Here the CDR3 DNA reads TGTGCCAGCAGCCCGAGACAGGGACAAGAGACCCAGTACTTC. It translates to CASSPRQGQETQYF.

This clonotype was seen at least ten times. The rearrangement links TRBV6-1 to TRBJ2-7; 8 nucleotides agree with TRBD1. This CDR3 spans 15 amino acids. The V gene's germline CDR1 is MNHNS and CDR2 SASEGT. Trimming cost V 6 bases and J 3 bases; bases outside gene matches: 10. As DNA, the CDR3 is TGTGCCAGCAGGGACAGGGCGCGGCCGGGCTACGAGCAGTACTTC. Protein: CASRDRARPGYEQYF.

This clonotype was recorded at least ten times. The chain couples TRBV9 to TRBJ1-1; 9 bases fit TRBD1. The V gene's germline CDR1 is SGDLS and CDR2 YYNGEE. This CDR3 has 15 residues. J was trimmed by 5 bases and V by 3 bases; bases with no gene match: 8. CDR3 nucleotide sequence: TGTGCCAGCAGCGCGTTGGGACAGGGAAGGACTGAAGCTTTCTTT. This sequence encodes CASSALGQGRTEAFF.

This clonotype was counted ten times or more. The rearrangement links TRBV2 to TRBJ2-1; TRBD1 matches at 9 bases. The germline CDR1 and CDR2 sequences are SNHLY and FYNNEI. The J segment lost 3 bases and the V segment lost 9 bases, leaving 3 bases of the junction unmatched. This CDR3 has 13 amino acids. The CDR3 sequence is CASRQGGYNEQFF. The DNA for the CDR3 is TGTGCCAGTCGACAGGGGGGCTACAATGAGCAGTTCTTC.

In regard to this clonotype: A single base separates this from a much larger clone, so it may be a read error. The chain has TRBV15 and TRBJ1-1, with D hard to call. V lost 4 bases, J lost 4 bases, and 16 bases lay in between. Germline CDR1 LNHNV, CDR2 YYDKDF (reference sequence). This CDR3 spans 15 amino acids. This CDR3 is CATSKGRSLTTEAFF. The CDR3 DNA is TGTGCCACCAGCAAAGGACGGAGTTTGACCACTGAAGCTTTCTTT.

This clonotype was seen ten or more times. The J gene is TRBJ2-1, the V gene TRBV15; TRBD1 aligns across 7 bases. The CDR3 contains 15 residues. V shed 5 bases and J 4 bases; nucleotides not matched to a gene: 8. CDR1 is LNHNV and CDR2 is YYDKDF in the germline V gene (reference sequence). CDR3 coding DNA: TGTGCCACCAGCCCCCCGGGACAGTTATACAATGAGCAGTTCTTC. Translation: CATSPPGQLYNEQFF.

This clonotype has ten or more counts. Written as DNA, the CDR3 is TGCAGCCCACAGGGTCGGGCCGGGGAGCTGTTTTTT. This sequence encodes CSPQGRAGELFF. The J gene is TRBJ2-2, the V gene TRBV20-1; D perhaps matches TRBD1 (6 bases). The germline V gene has CDR1 DFQATT and CDR2 SNEGSKA (reference sequence). The CDR3 length is 12 residues.

This clonotype has at least ten counts. This chain links TRBV5-1 with TRBJ2-3; TRBD2 aligns across 11 bases. The CDR3 has 17 amino acids. In germline, CDR1 is SGHRS, CDR2 YFSETQ. V dropped 4 bases and J dropped 2; count of bases not matched to a gene: 9. CDR3 sequence: CASSRKLAGVVTDTQYF. The CDR3, as DNA: TGCGCCAGCAGCCGGAAACTAGCGGGGGTCGTCACAGATACGCAGTATTTT.